This is a list of T cell receptor beta chains from one sample in a study of blood T cell repertoires in COVID-19. Method: immunoSEQ multiplex PCR; TCRdb's copy keeps in-frame clones and lacks some. The sample holds 100,000 to 150,000 clones, 70% to 85% seen once. Sequenced input: peripheral blood. These receptor sequences come from a woman in her 50s with acute or convalescent COVID-19. CDR3s include the opening cysteine and the closing phenylalanine or tryptophan. D genes are given only for firm matches. Size values are once, few and many counts, or a class for expanded clones, and some rows have none.

d_call,clone_size,j_call,v_call,cdr3_nt,cdr3_aa
NA,NA,TRBJ1-5,TRBV30,TGTGCCTGGAGTGTAAGTGCCGGGAAACATAGCAATCAGCCCCAGCATTTT,CAWSVSAGKHSNQPQHF
NA,NA,TRBJ1-1,TRBV7-8,TGTGCCAGCAGCCAGAACACAGTGAACACTGAAGCTTTCTTT,CASSQNTVNTEAFF
TRBD1,NA,TRBJ1-5,TRBV28,TGTGCCAGTTACAGGGGAAATCAGCCCCAGCATTTT,CASYRGNQPQHF
NA,NA,TRBJ1-2,TRBV29-1,TGCAGCGTTGGAGTCCCTTCTAACTATGGCTACACCTTC,CSVGVPSNYGYTF
NA,NA,TRBJ1-6,TRBV6-5,TGTGCCAGCAGTTACGGGGGCGAGAATAATTCACCCCTCCACTTT,CASSYGGENNSPLHF
NA,NA,TRBJ2-2,TRBV5-5,TGTGCCAGCAGATCAGATGACAGAAACACCGGGGAGCTGTTTTTT,CASRSDDRNTGELFF
NA,NA,TRBJ1-2,TRBV5-4,TGTGCCAGCAGCTTGCCCGGACAGCTAAGCTATGGCTACACCTTC,CASSLPGQLSYGYTF
NA,NA,TRBJ1-3,TRBV19,TGTGCCAGTAGTATCTTCCTCTCTGGAAACACCATATATTTT,CASSIFLSGNTIYF
NA,once,TRBJ1-5,TRBV5-6,TGTGCCAGCAGCTTCAGACCGGGACACACTAATCAGCCCCAGCATTTT,CASSFRPGHTNQPQHF
NA,few,TRBJ1-5,TRBV6-1,TGTGCCAGCAGTGAAATCGGGCAGGGGAGCAATCAGCCCCAGCATTTT,CASSEIGQGSNQPQHF
TRBD2,NA,TRBJ2-3,TRBV5-1,TGCGCCAGCAGCTTGGACGCGGGGGGGTCCACAGATACGCAGTATTTT,CASSLDAGGSTDTQYF
NA,NA,TRBJ2-3,TRBV24-1,TGTGCCACCAGTGACCGCATCCGGGGGACAGATACGCAGTATTTT,CATSDRIRGTDTQYF
NA,NA,TRBJ1-1,TRBV12-3/TRBV12-4,TGTGCCAGCAGTTGGGGCGGGAGCACTGAAGCTTTCTTT,CASSWGGSTEAFF
TRBD1,NA,TRBJ1-4,TRBV27,TGTGCCAGCAGACGGACAGGGGGATATGAAAAACTGTTTTTT,CASRRTGGYEKLFF
TRBD1,once,TRBJ1-4,TRBV6-6,TGTGCCAGCAGTCCATCCCCAGGACAGGGAGCGGCCGGCAAGCTGTTTTTT,CASSPSPGQGAAGKLFF
NA,NA,TRBJ2-7,TRBV10-1,TGCGCCAGCAGTGACCCATCAGGCACTAGCGAGCAGTACTTC,CASSDPSGTSEQYF
TRBD1,NA,TRBJ1-2,TRBV30,TGTGCCGGGGGGACAGGATCCTATGGCTACACCTTC,CAGGTGSYGYTF
TRBD1,NA,TRBJ1-6,TRBV30,TGTGCCTGGAGTATCCTATCCGGGACAGGAAATTCACCCCTCCACTTT,CAWSILSGTGNSPLHF
TRBD1,once,TRBJ1-1,TRBV30,TGTGCCTGGAGTGTTGGGACAGGGAGAGTCACTGAAGCTTTCTTT,CAWSVGTGRVTEAFF
NA,NA,TRBJ1-1,TRBV6-5,TGTGCCAGCAGTACGGACGGGGGCACTGAAGCTTTCTTT,CASSTDGGTEAFF
TRBD1,NA,TRBJ1-4,TRBV5-8,TGTGCCAGCAGCTTGAGCGGGACAGGGGGAGAAAAACTGTTTTTT,CASSLSGTGGEKLFF
TRBD1,NA,TRBJ2-1,TRBV19,TGTGCCAGTATTCGGACAGGGGGCCAAGAGCAGTTCTTC,CASIRTGGQEQFF